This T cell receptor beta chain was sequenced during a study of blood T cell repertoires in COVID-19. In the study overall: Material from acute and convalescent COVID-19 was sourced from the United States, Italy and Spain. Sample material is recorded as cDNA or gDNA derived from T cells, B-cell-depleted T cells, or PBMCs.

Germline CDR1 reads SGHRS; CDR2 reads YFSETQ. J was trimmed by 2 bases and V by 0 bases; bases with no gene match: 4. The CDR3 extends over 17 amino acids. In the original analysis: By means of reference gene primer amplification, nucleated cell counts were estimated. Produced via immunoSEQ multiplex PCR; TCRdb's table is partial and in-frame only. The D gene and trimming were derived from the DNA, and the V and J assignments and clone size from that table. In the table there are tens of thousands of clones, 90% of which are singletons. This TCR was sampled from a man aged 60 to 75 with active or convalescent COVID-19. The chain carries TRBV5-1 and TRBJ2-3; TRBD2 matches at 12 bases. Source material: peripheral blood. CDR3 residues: CASSLGLAGGATDTQYF. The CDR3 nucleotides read TGCGCCAGCAGCTTGGGGCTAGCGGGAGGGGCCACAGATACGCAGTATTTT. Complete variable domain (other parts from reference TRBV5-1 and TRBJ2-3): KAGVTQTPRYLIKTRGQQVTLSCSPISGHRSVSWYQQTPGQGLQFLFEYFSETQRNKGNFPGRFSGRQFSNSRSEMNVSTLELGDSALYLCASSLGLAGGATDTQYFGPGTRLTVL.